The text below deals with one T cell receptor beta chain. Trimming removed 1 base at V and 7 bases at J, with 12 bases between. The CDR3 contains 15 residues. Germline V lookup: CDR1 SGHRS, CDR2 YFSETQ. Seattle participants joined during active infection and were tracked over time. The data are from a study of blood T cell repertoires in COVID-19. Whole-study context: The cDNA or gDNA used as material had been derived from T cells, B-cell-depleted T cells, or PBMCs.

In the original analysis: Estimates of nucleated cell counts were drawn from the amplification of reference gene primers. Sequenced by immunoSEQ multiplex PCR; TCRdb stores in-frame clones only, minus some. V and J calls and clone size follow that table, whereas D and trimming were derived from the DNA. The data show roughly 60,000 clones, approximately 83% seen once. Material for sequencing was peripheral blood. The J gene is TRBJ1-6, the V gene TRBV5-1; no definite D call. This sequence originates from a man aged 25-40 years with COVID-19, enrolled during active disease. In nucleotides, the CDR3 is TGCGCCAGCAGCTTGAGTTCAGGTGGCAATTCACCCCTCCACTTT. Translation: CASSLSSGGNSPLHF.